This T cell receptor beta chain was sequenced for a study of blood T cells in healthy people across ages. Findings and limits, study-wide: Bulk PBMC profiling left naive and antigen-experienced comparisons inconclusive. Naive CD4+ cells and diversity were both higher in long-lived donors than in aged donors.

CDR1 is MNHEY and CDR2 is SVGEGT in the germline V gene. Germline trimming cut 6 bases from V and 3 bases from J; bases unmatched to any gene: 10. This CDR3 has 15 residues. It was with a sample-barcoded 5' primer and a J-beta primer mix that a second PCR of roughly 6 to 11 cycles was run. All cDNA molecules were each tagged by a template-switch adaptor with 12 random nucleotides. TCRdb called the 5' RACE reads again in MiXCR, with one record for every CDR3 protein. The sample includes roughly 1.5 million distinct CDR3 sequences, approximately 43% seen only once; the top ten take under 5%. Details on this clonotype: Its antigen remains unknown.

Healthy Caucasian individuals from Russia aged roughly 6 to 100 were enrolled as donors. J is TRBJ2-7 and V is TRBV6-2 or TRBV6-3; 8 nucleotides match TRBD2. Sequenced input: blood. This sequence originates from a woman younger than 30 in good health. The CDR3 nucleotides are TGTGCCAGCAGCTTCACTCCGGGACTAGACTACGAGCAGTACTTC. Its translation is CASSFTPGLDYEQYF.